The present entry profiles one T cell receptor beta chain with its context. The source of the sample is a study of tumor-infiltrating lymphocytes in primary liver carcinoma. For blood RNA, unsorted whole blood served as the source, and germline DNA was extracted too. V dropped 5 bases and J dropped 5; count of bases not matched to a gene: 17. This CDR3 is built from 18 residues. CDR1 and CDR2 from the germline V gene are SGHAT and FQNNGV. Reverse transcription of approximately 0.55 ug total RNA with a constant-region primer produced TCR beta cDNA. Each TCR beta library was derived from three nested multiplex PCR rounds that employed slightly modified ARM-PCR. Researchers ran the first two PCR rounds for roughly 11 cycles each with TRBV1-TRBV30 forward primers and a C-beta reverse primer. TCRdb re-derived calls from the multiplex PCR reads in MiXCR, one entry per CDR3 protein. The repertoire has roughly 330,000 distinct CDR3 sequences, about 61% of them found once; the top ten carry 5% to 6.5%.

The receptor's source is a man between 40 and 49 years old with primary liver carcinoma and hepatitis B virus infection. What was sequenced was peripheral blood. The rearrangement uses TRBV11-2 and TRBJ2-1, with 8 nucleotides matching TRBD1. The CDR3 DNA sequence: TGTGCCAGCAGCCCTAGATGTGGGGGACAGGAGGCAAACAATGAGCAGTTCTTC. Translating gives CASSPRCGGQEANNEQFF. The complete variable domain, with remaining parts taken from reference TRBV11-2 and TRBJ2-1, reads EAGVAQSPRYKIIEKRQSVAFWCNPISGHATLYWYQQILGQGPKLLIQFQNNGVVDDSQLPKDRFSAERLKGVDSTLKIQPAKLEDSAVYLCASSPRCGGQEANNEQFFGPGTRLTVL.